The clone carrying this T cell receptor (beta chain) was seen only a few times. What it binds is unknown. The record originates from a study of PD-1 blockade in classical Hodgkin lymphoma. Time point noted: newly diagnosed, previously untreated cHL patient sample. Thawed PBMCs yielded CD4+ T cells through magnetic negative selection. Newly diagnosed, untreated classical Hodgkin lymphoma PBMCs provided comparison. Points from the study as a whole: What drove the repertoire differences, possibly disease activity or prior therapy, has not been defined.

Assay: immunoSEQ multiplex PCR; the TCRdb copy retains only in-frame clones and omits some. This repertoire shows under 40,000 clones, roughly nine tenths found once; its top ten account for 1.2%. Germline CDR1 KGHSH, CDR2 LQKENI. The length of the CDR3 is 15 residues. The trim removed 5 bases at V and 4 bases at J, leaving 7 bases unmatched. Sequences were obtained from CD4+ T cells from blood. The origin of this receptor is a human donor with classical Hodgkin lymphoma. J is TRBJ1-5 and V is TRBV18; 8 bases align to TRBD1. The DNA for the CDR3 is TGTGCCAGCTCATCAGGACAGGGCGAGAATCAGCCCCAGCATTTT. Its translation is CASSSGQGENQPQHF.